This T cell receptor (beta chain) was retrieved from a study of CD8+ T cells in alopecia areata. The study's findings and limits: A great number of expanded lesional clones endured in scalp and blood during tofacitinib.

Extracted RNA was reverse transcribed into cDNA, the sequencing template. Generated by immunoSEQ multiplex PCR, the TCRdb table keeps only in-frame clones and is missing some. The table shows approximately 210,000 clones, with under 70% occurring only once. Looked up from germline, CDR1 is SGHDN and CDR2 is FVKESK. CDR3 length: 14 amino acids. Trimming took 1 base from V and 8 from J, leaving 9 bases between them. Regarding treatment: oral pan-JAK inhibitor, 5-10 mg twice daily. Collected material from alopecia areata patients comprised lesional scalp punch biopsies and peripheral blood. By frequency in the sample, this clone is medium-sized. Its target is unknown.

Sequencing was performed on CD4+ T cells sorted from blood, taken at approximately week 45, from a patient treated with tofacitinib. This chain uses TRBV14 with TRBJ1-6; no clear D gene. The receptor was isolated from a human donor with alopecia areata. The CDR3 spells CASSQAVGDSPLHF. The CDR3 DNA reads TGTGCCAGCAGCCAAGCTGTTGGGGATTCACCCCTCCACTTT.